Sequencing of this T cell receptor (beta chain) was carried out in a study of T-cell memory formation after mild COVID-19. The trim removed 4 bases at V and 9 bases at J, leaving 7 bases unmatched. This CDR3 has 15 residues. TCRdb re-called the 5' RACE reads through MiXCR, storing one row per CDR3 protein. The table has under 35,000 distinct CDR3 sequences, 20% to 25% seen once. The TCR comes from an adult who had mild COVID-19 (a few samples of this study predate the infection). Cell type and time point are not known. V usage is TRBV12-3 or TRBV12-4 and J usage is TRBJ2-1; 12 bases align to TRBD2. The specimen was PBMCs or a T cell subset sorted from them (not recorded which). For the CDR3, the DNA is TGTGCCAGCAGTTCAAGACTAGCGGGAGACTCTGAGCAGTTCTTC. Translation gives CASSSRLAGDSEQFF.